The entry below describes one T cell receptor beta chain. Its matching antigen is unknown. Study processing details: Out-of-frame sequences were removed, leaving about 2.2 million distinct TCRbeta sequences. Libraries were prepared by immunoSEQ multiplex PCR; TCRdb keeps only in-frame clonotypes and omits some of them. From that table come the V and J calls and clone size; the DNA was used to work out D and trimming. The sample has under 40,000 clones, 79% seen once. Germline assignment: CDR1 SNHLY and CDR2 FYNNEI. This CDR3 is built from 15 residues. J gave up 6 bases and V 2 bases, and 6 bases lay outside the gene matches. The sort gate was single viable CD3+CD4+CD8-CD45RO+ cells for memory CD4+ T cells. The sample comes from a study of memory CD4+ T cells and cytomegalovirus serostatus. Overall study findings and caveats: About 40% of the 164 known CMV-associated TCRbeta sequences appeared in CD4+ memory.

Sequencing was carried out using memory CD4+ T cells from blood. The receptor comes from an adult in good health and CMV-seropositive. This chain joins TRBV2 and TRBJ1-2; the match to TRBD1 covers 10 bases. In DNA, the CDR3 is TGTGCCAGCAGTGAAATAGGGACAGGGGTGGATGGCTACACCTTC. The encoded protein is CASSEIGTGVDGYTF.